This paragraph reports one T cell receptor (beta chain). The V and J ends lost 5 bases and 8 bases respectively, with 21 bases between them. Germline values: CDR1 SGHTA, CDR2 FQGNSA. This CDR3 has 16 residues. This specimen belongs to a study of blood T cell repertoires in COVID-19. As for the study in general: Sites across the United States, Italy and Spain contributed samples from acute and convalescent COVID-19. Nucleic acid was either cDNA or gDNA, and it came from T cells, B-cell-depleted T cells, or PBMCs.

Sequencing was performed with immunoSEQ multiplex PCR; in TCRdb, only in-frame clones are kept and a portion is missing. The sample contains approximately 190,000 clones, 85% to 90% of which appear only once. This clonotype was sampled from a woman aged 35 to 49 in a cohort exposed to, infected with or recovered from COVID-19 (not recorded which). The rearrangement uses TRBV7-2 and TRBJ1-4; tentatively, D is TRBD1 (6 bases). Material: PBMCs or T cells enriched from blood (not recorded which). The CDR3 DNA reads as TGTGCCAGCAGCCCGGACAGCCCATACCGGGAAGAAAAACTGTTTTTT. Translated, it gives CASSPDSPYREEKLFF.